This T cell receptor (beta chain) was sequenced in a study of blood T cell repertoires in COVID-19. Overall study: Whether acute or convalescent, the COVID-19 samples came from the United States, Italy and Spain.

As handled by the study authors: Amplification of reference gene primers was used by the study to estimate nucleated cell counts. Assay: immunoSEQ multiplex PCR; the TCRdb copy retains only in-frame clones and omits some. V, J and clone size were drawn from that table, and D and trimming were deduced from the DNA. This table holds approximately 59,000 clones, roughly 81% found once. In germline, CDR1 is KGHDR, CDR2 SFDVKD. The CDR3 totals 13 residues. Trimming pared 3 bases from V and 6 bases from J, leaving 7 bases between. The sample comprised peripheral blood. The source of this sequence is a man older than 75 with acute or convalescent COVID-19. This sequence joins TRBV24-1 and TRBJ2-2; D remains unclear. The CDR3 sequence is CATSDPPAGELFF. The CDR3 region has the DNA TGTGCCACCAGTGATCCCCCCGCCGGGGAGCTGTTTTTT.